A selection of T cell receptor beta chains follows, all from one sample in a study of neurological immune-mediated disorders. Using its own MiXCR run on the 5' RACE reads, TCRdb lists one record per CDR3 protein. The sample holds around 66,000 distinct CDR3 sequences; about 5% are singletons and the top ten take roughly 2%. Sequenced sample: PBMCs. The origin of the receptors is a woman in her seventies with multiple sclerosis. Each CDR3 is given with its conserved first and last residue. Each record gives: V gene, clone size, J gene, CDR3 protein. Clone size is not always given. Where it is, it says once, few, many or a class for expanded clones.

V gene: TRBV2; clone size: many; J gene: TRBJ1-6; CDR3 protein: CASSRQGNSPLHF
V gene: TRBV12-3/TRBV12-4; clone size: many; J gene: TRBJ2-1; CDR3 protein: CASSSPGGGTNEQFF
V gene: TRBV3-1; clone size: many; J gene: TRBJ2-7; CDR3 protein: CASSQGTSGRAFWF
V gene: TRBV5-1; clone size: many; J gene: TRBJ1-1; CDR3 protein: CASMRDLGNTEAFF
V gene: TRBV5-1; clone size: many; J gene: TRBJ2-5; CDR3 protein: CASSLVPREKTQYF
V gene: TRBV29-1; clone size: many; J gene: TRBJ1-1; CDR3 protein: CSAVVRETEAFF
V gene: TRBV20-1; clone size: many; J gene: TRBJ2-5; CDR3 protein: CSARDSPGTGVRETQYF
V gene: TRBV5-5; clone size: .; J gene: TRBJ2-1; CDR3 protein: CASTVTGTSGTEQFF
V gene: TRBV6-5; clone size: many; J gene: TRBJ1-3; CDR3 protein: CASSYSRGTGNTIYF
V gene: TRBV3-1; clone size: .; J gene: TRBJ2-1; CDR3 protein: CASSRSLAGDSNEQFF
V gene: TRBV5-1; clone size: .; J gene: TRBJ2-1; CDR3 protein: CASSFNPGPGGEQFF
V gene: TRBV4-1; clone size: many; J gene: TRBJ1-1; CDR3 protein: CASSQQDGRGIEAFF
V gene: TRBV19; clone size: many; J gene: TRBJ2-5; CDR3 protein: CASSSSAGGGQETQYF
V gene: TRBV12-3/TRBV12-4; clone size: many; J gene: TRBJ2-3; CDR3 protein: CASSKTDTQYF
V gene: TRBV5-1; clone size: many; J gene: TRBJ2-1; CDR3 protein: CASSLERYFQFF
V gene: TRBV7-9; clone size: many; J gene: TRBJ2-3; CDR3 protein: CATRRGTTDTQYF
V gene: TRBV12-3/TRBV12-4; clone size: many; J gene: TRBJ2-5; CDR3 protein: CASSSLQTEETQYF
V gene: TRBV5-1; clone size: .; J gene: TRBJ1-1; CDR3 protein: CASSSRTVDAGVVAFF
V gene: TRBV12-3/TRBV12-4; clone size: few; J gene: TRBJ2-7; CDR3 protein: CASSRGQVAYEQYF
V gene: TRBV20-1; clone size: many; J gene: TRBJ2-3; CDR3 protein: CSAMASGHRRDTQYF
V gene: TRBV3-1; clone size: many; J gene: TRBJ2-7; CDR3 protein: CASSQNGGMYF
V gene: TRBV5-1; clone size: many; J gene: TRBJ1-2; CDR3 protein: CASSPAVISNGYTF
V gene: TRBV25-1; clone size: .; J gene: TRBJ1-6; CDR3 protein: CASSDGGGSPLHF
V gene: TRBV20-1; clone size: .; J gene: TRBJ2-1; CDR3 protein: CSALASGGNEQFF
V gene: TRBV20-1; clone size: many; J gene: TRBJ2-7; CDR3 protein: CSARSHRGYEQYF
V gene: TRBV7-9; clone size: many; J gene: TRBJ2-7; CDR3 protein: CASSFTVSYEQYF
V gene: TRBV20-1; clone size: many; J gene: TRBJ2-3; CDR3 protein: CSARLAGSTDTQYF
V gene: TRBV6-2/TRBV6-3; clone size: many; J gene: TRBJ2-3; CDR3 protein: CASSYGGENTDTQYF
V gene: TRBV20-1; clone size: few; J gene: TRBJ1-2; CDR3 protein: CSAVTGDGGYTF
V gene: TRBV3-1; clone size: many; J gene: TRBJ2-1; CDR3 protein: CASSRRPNEQFF
V gene: TRBV15; clone size: .; J gene: TRBJ2-5; CDR3 protein: CATRRGFLETQYF
V gene: TRBV29-1; clone size: medium-sized; J gene: TRBJ2-7; CDR3 protein: CSVGAGLGYEQYF
V gene: TRBV29-1; clone size: many; J gene: TRBJ1-4; CDR3 protein: CSVGEGGYEKLFF
V gene: TRBV7-9; clone size: many; J gene: TRBJ2-1; CDR3 protein: CASSLVQRGYNEQFF
V gene: TRBV9; clone size: many; J gene: TRBJ1-4; CDR3 protein: CASSGGQGGEKLFF
V gene: TRBV5-1; clone size: many; J gene: TRBJ2-2; CDR3 protein: CASSPGGDTGELFF
V gene: TRBV14; clone size: .; J gene: TRBJ2-1; CDR3 protein: CASSQQDTASSAEQFF
V gene: TRBV6-5; clone size: many; J gene: TRBJ2-2; CDR3 protein: CASSSIVGTGELFF
V gene: TRBV6-5; clone size: many; J gene: TRBJ1-1; CDR3 protein: CASSYARVTEAFF
V gene: TRBV7-2; clone size: .; J gene: TRBJ1-2; CDR3 protein: CASSQYRGDAYGYTF
V gene: TRBV7-6; clone size: many; J gene: TRBJ2-7; CDR3 protein: CASSSSQGPSGDEQYF